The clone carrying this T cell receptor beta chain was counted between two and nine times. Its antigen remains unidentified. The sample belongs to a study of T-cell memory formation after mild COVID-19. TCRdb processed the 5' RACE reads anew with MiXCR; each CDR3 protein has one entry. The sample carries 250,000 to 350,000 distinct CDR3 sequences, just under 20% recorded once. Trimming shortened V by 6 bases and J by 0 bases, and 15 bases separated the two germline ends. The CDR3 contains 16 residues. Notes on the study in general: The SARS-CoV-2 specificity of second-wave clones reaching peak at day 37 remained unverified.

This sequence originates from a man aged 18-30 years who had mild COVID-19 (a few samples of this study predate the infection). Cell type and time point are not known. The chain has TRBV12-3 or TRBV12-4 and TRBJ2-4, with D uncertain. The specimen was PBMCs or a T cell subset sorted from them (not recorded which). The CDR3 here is CASSRPDMLAKNIQYF. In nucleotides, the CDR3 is TGTGCCAGCAGCCGACCCGATATGCTAGCCAAAAACATTCAGTACTTC.